This record covers a single TCR beta chain. The sample comes from a study of blood T cell repertoires in COVID-19. Looking at the study overall: Acute-phase and convalescent COVID-19 samples originated in the United States, Italy and Spain. Sample material is recorded as cDNA or gDNA derived from T cells, B-cell-depleted T cells, or PBMCs.

Germline values: CDR1 LGHDT, CDR2 YNNKEL (reference sequence). The CDR3 extends over 13 amino acids. Trimming removed 2 bases from V and 7 bases from J, with 11 bases in between. Authors' processing steps: Reference gene primer amplification gave nucleated cell count estimates. Using immunoSEQ multiplex PCR, the repertoire was profiled, and TCRdb retains in-frame clones only, with some absent. The V and J calls and clone size come from that table; D and trimming were worked out from the DNA. The profile shows some 140,000 clones, 78% of them singletons. This sequence was found in a man in his sixties who had recovered from COVID-19. The sample was peripheral blood. The chain couples TRBV3-1 (or the pseudogene TRBV3-2) to TRBJ1-2; possibly TRBD1 for D (6 bases). CDR3: CASSQIGRGGYTF. The DNA for the CDR3 is TGTGCCAGCAGCCAAATCGGCAGGGGTGGCTACACCTTC.